A single sample is the source of the 30 T cell receptor beta chains below, sequenced in a study of T cells expressing NK-cell markers. No DNA is given; TCRdb re-called the 5' RACE reads and lists each CDR3 protein once. The sample includes over 200,000 distinct CDR3 sequences. Sequencing was carried out using blood T cells: a sorted CD56 or NKG2C T cell subset, CD4+ or CD8+ T cells, or bulk PBMC T cells (not recorded which). The source is a young man in good health.

The rearrangement joins TRBV12-3 or TRBV12-4 to TRBJ2-1; TCRdb returns TRBD2, unconfirmable since there is no DNA. The CDR3 runs to 11 residues. The CDR3: CASSNLAEKFF.

The chain employs TRBV6-5 and TRBJ1-6. Looked up from germline, CDR1 is MNHEY and CDR2 is SVGAGI. This CDR3 region has 14 residues. The CDR3 is CAAKAGTANSPLHF.

This sequence joins TRBV29-1 and TRBJ2-1. The CDR3 length is 11 residues. CDR1 SQVTM and CDR2 ANQGSEA come from the germline V gene. CDR3 loop: CSAERYNEQFF.

V and J are TRBV24-1 and TRBJ2-2; the D call from TCRdb, TRBD1, cannot be confirmed without DNA. The CDR3 is made up of 16 amino acids. The germline V gene encodes CDR1 KGHDR and CDR2 SFDVKD. The CDR3 region is CATSDFSTGGSGELFF.

The chain couples TRBV10-3 to TRBJ2-2; the TCRdb D gene call, TRBD2, has no DNA to confirm it. The CDR3 covers 17 residues. The germline gives CDR1 ENHRY, CDR2 SYGVKD. This chain's CDR3 is CAIRRGSGDSNTGELFF.

The chain joins TRBV10-2 to TRBJ2-7; TCRdb outputs TRBD1, but without DNA this stays unchecked. Germline V lookup: CDR1 WSHSY, CDR2 SAAADI. This CDR3 region has 15 residues. CDR3 protein: CASSESNTGRYEQYF.

The genes are TRBV23-1 and TRBJ2-1; TCRdb selects TRBD1, and the lack of DNA leaves this call unchecked. TRBV23-1 has ORF status, its function being uncertain. The CDR3 covers 14 residues. The CDR3 sequence is CASVPVRGAEEQFF.

This chain uses TRBV5-4 with TRBJ2-1; lacking DNA, the TRBD2 call made by TCRdb goes unchecked. The CDR3 contains 14 residues. Germline loops: CDR1 SGHNT, CDR2 YYREEE (reference sequence). This CDR3 is CASSLIAEGEEQFF.

V is TRBV29-1 and J is TRBJ2-3. CDR1 and CDR2 from the germline V gene are SQVTM and ANQGSEA. The CDR3 has 12 amino acids. The CDR3: CSVEFYADTQYF.

The genes are TRBV5-1 and TRBJ2-7; with no DNA, the TCRdb D assignment of TRBD1 cannot be verified. This CDR3 has 15 residues. Germline CDR1 is SGHRS and CDR2 is YFSETQ. This chain's CDR3 is CASSLEGGRSYEQYF.

The CDR3 spells CASSLVGNLPGDTQYF. The chain is built from TRBV7-9 and TRBJ2-3; TCRdb's D call of TRBD2 is untestable without DNA. Germline loops: CDR1 SEHNR, CDR2 FQNEAQ (reference sequence). The CDR3 has 16 amino acids.

J is TRBJ2-7 and V is TRBV30; TCRdb reports TRBD2, a call that lacks DNA to check it against. The V gene's germline CDR1 is GTSNPN and CDR2 SVGIG (reference sequence). The CDR3 extends over 13 amino acids. This CDR3 reads CAWSGGSVLEQYF. Complete variable domain (other parts from reference TRBV30 and TRBJ2-7): SQTIHQWPATLVQPVGSPLSLECTVEGTSNPNLYWYRQAAGRGLQLLFYSVGIGQISSEVPQNLSASRPQDRQFILSSKKLLLSDSGFYLCAWSGGSVLEQYFGPGTRLTVT.

This chain links TRBV4-1 with TRBJ2-1; with no DNA, the TCRdb D assignment of TRBD1 cannot be verified. CDR1 is MGHRA and CDR2 is YSYEKL in the germline V gene. CDR3 size: 17 residues. CDR3 protein: CASSQDLARGRRDEQFF.

This chain uses TRBV5-6 with TRBJ2-3; the D call from TCRdb, TRBD1, cannot be confirmed without DNA. The CDR3 extends over 15 amino acids. Germline V gives CDR1 SGHDT, CDR2 YYEEEE. The CDR3 loop is CASSLLGQAGDTQYF.

CDR3: CASSLDGGAGGYTF. The J gene is TRBJ1-2, the V gene TRBV12-3 or TRBV12-4; TCRdb's D gene call, TRBD1, goes unchecked for lack of DNA. The CDR3 extends over 14 amino acids.

This chain connects TRBV12-3 or TRBV12-4 to TRBJ1-2; the TRBD1 assignment by TCRdb is unverifiable without DNA. The CDR3 covers 14 residues. The CDR3 spells CASSLRVGGNGYTF.

The chain employs TRBV6-5 and TRBJ2-2; lacking DNA, the TRBD1 call made by TCRdb goes unchecked. The CDR3 is 16 amino acids. In germline, CDR1 is MNHEY, CDR2 SVGAGI. The CDR3 is CASSYSRPRQTGELFF.

The chain employs TRBV28 and TRBJ1-1; checking the TCRdb D call of TRBD1 is not possible without DNA. There are 14 residues in the CDR3. Germline loops: CDR1 MDHEN, CDR2 SYDVKM. CDR3 sequence reads: CASSLGGDGTEAFF.

The V gene is TRBV30, the J gene TRBJ1-3. CDR1 is GTSNPN and CDR2 is SVGIG in the germline V gene (reference sequence). This CDR3 has 14 residues. The CDR3: CAWSVAVSGNTIYF.

The chain recombines TRBV20-1 with TRBJ2-2. This CDR3 has 14 residues. The V gene's germline CDR1 is DFQATT and CDR2 SNEGSKA (reference sequence). CDR3: CSVLVSANTGELFF.

The V gene is TRBV30, the J gene TRBJ1-4. CDR1 is GTSNPN, CDR2 SVGIG, per germline (reference sequence). The CDR3 extends over 13 amino acids. The CDR3 here is CAWKGYQNEKLFF.

The rearrangement links TRBV25-1 to TRBJ2-3; with no DNA, the TCRdb D assignment of TRBD1 cannot be verified. Germline V gene sequence: CDR1 MGHDK, CDR2 SYGVNS. The CDR3 runs to 15 residues. CDR3 protein: CASSAAGQGGDTQYF.

This rearrangement joins TRBV30 to TRBJ2-7; as DNA is missing, the TRBD1 call by TCRdb cannot be tested. The germline V gene encodes CDR1 GTSNPN and CDR2 SVGIG (reference sequence). The CDR3 has 14 residues. Here the CDR3 reads CAWRGTGPEQGQYF.

This chain connects TRBV5-1 to TRBJ2-3. The CDR3 runs to 14 residues. Germline-derived CDR1 and CDR2 are SGHRS and YFSETQ. The CDR3 loop reads CASSFGRLTDTQYF.

The chain joins TRBV7-8 to TRBJ1-3. CDR1 is SGHVS and CDR2 is FQNEAQ in the germline V gene. The CDR3 runs to 18 residues. CDR3 amino acids: CASSLAPPSHSSGNTIYF.

The CDR3 is CASSINRQSYEQYF. V and J are TRBV19 and TRBJ2-7; the TCRdb D gene call, TRBD1, has no DNA to confirm it. The CDR3 is made up of 14 amino acids. The germline V gene has CDR1 LNHDA and CDR2 SQIVND (reference sequence).

CDR3 residues: CSAPRGGQETQYF. The J gene is TRBJ2-5, the V gene TRBV20-1; TCRdb's D gene call, TRBD1, goes unchecked for lack of DNA. The CDR3 is 13 residues long. Germline V gene lookup returns CDR1 DFQATT and CDR2 SNEGSKA (reference sequence).

This chain joins TRBV13 and TRBJ1-1; TCRdb's D call, TRBD1, is unchecked because there is no DNA. CDR1 and CDR2 from the germline V gene are PRHDT and FYEKMQ (reference sequence). The CDR3 has 14 amino acids. CDR3 region: CASSRQRMNTEAFF.

V gene TRBV25-1 combines with J gene TRBJ2-3; TCRdb lists TRBD1, though no DNA is available to test this call. This CDR3 has 14 residues. Germline V gene data show CDR1 as MGHDK and CDR2 as SYGVNS. The chain's CDR3 is CASSADRGTDTQYF.

The chain is built from TRBV9 and TRBJ1-1. This CDR3 spans 15 amino acids. The germline V gene has CDR1 SGDLS and CDR2 YYNGEE. CDR3 loop: CASSVYEDEGTEAFF.